Below are 9 T cell receptor beta chains sequenced from a single sample in a study of human T cells and chemical hapten exposure. TCRdb independently ran MiXCR on the RACE reads; one entry per CDR3 protein. The sample lists around 50,000 distinct CDR3 sequences; about 10% were seen once. This sample's time point: patch test 2, 6 weeks after DPC sensitization. Indicated treatment: therapeutic diphenylcyclopropenone sensitization with weekly scalp DPC. Sample: whole blood, taken in connection with sensitization to the hapten diphenylcyclopropenone (DPC). All receptors come from a woman between 50 and 59 years old with alopecia areata. Some clones in this sample may be carry-over from other donors' samples.

This clonotype came up a few times. The chain employs TRBV2 and TRBJ2-7, with D maybe TRBD2 (6 bases). CDR3 length equals 15 residues. Trimming removed 0 bases at V and 5 bases at J, with 14 bases between. Germline-derived CDR1 and CDR2 are SNHLY and FYNNEI. This CDR3 reads CASSEAGLRANEQYF. The CDR3 DNA follows: TGTGCCAGCAGTGAAGCGGGACTCAGAGCCAACGAGCAGTACTTC.

The chain combines TRBV13 with TRBJ1-1, with 8 nucleotides matching TRBD1. The CDR3 loop spans 15 amino acids. Germline assignment: CDR1 PRHDT and CDR2 FYEKMQ (reference sequence). The J segment lost 7 bases and the V segment lost 5 bases, leaving 12 bases of the junction unmatched. This chain's CDR3 is CASSHRDRRTSEAFF. CDR3 sequence (DNA): TGTGCCAGCAGCCACCGGGACAGGAGGACGAGTGAAGCTTTCTTT.

V and J are TRBV12-3 or TRBV12-4 and TRBJ2-2; 9 bases fit TRBD2. This CDR3 spans 15 amino acids. J was trimmed by 6 bases and V by 4 bases; bases with no gene match: 6. The CDR3 DNA is TGTGCCAGCAGTTCTTCCGGGACTAGCCCCGGGGAGCTGTTTTTT. Its translation is CASSSSGTSPGELFF.

The V call is TRBV5-6, the J call TRBJ1-6, with 9 nucleotides matching TRBD1. The CDR3 extends over 14 amino acids. The germline CDR1 and CDR2 sequences are SGHDT and YYEEEE. V was clipped by 3 bases and J by 9 bases; unmatched bases: 4. CDR3 in DNA: TGTGCCAGCAGCTGGGGACAGGGCGGTTCACCCCTCCACTTT. Amino acid sequence: CASSWGQGGSPLHF.

The gene calls are TRBV4-2 and TRBJ2-3, with D perhaps TRBD1 or TRBD2 (5 bases each). The V gene's germline CDR1 is LGHNA and CDR2 YNFKEQ. Trimming removed 0 bases at V and 3 bases at J, with 16 bases between. This CDR3 has 17 residues. CDR3 in DNA: TGTGCCAGCAGCCAAGACCGGGATTTGAGGGGTACAGATACGCAGTATTTT. Amino acids: CASSQDRDLRGTDTQYF.

At least ten counts were recorded for this clonotype. The CDR3 region is CASSQEGDGSSGNTIYF. The CDR3, as DNA: TGCGCCAGCAGCCAAGAAGGGGACGGATCCTCTGGAAACACCATATATTTT. The chain recombines TRBV4-1 with TRBJ1-3, with D maybe TRBD1 (5 bases). This CDR3 is 17 amino acids long. Trimming cost V 0 bases and J 0 bases, with 12 bases left between them. CDR1 and CDR2 from the germline V gene are MGHRA and YSYEKL.

The table lists this clonotype with many counts. This chain joins TRBV12-3 or TRBV12-4 and TRBJ1-3; possible D gene TRBD1, 6 bases. The V end lost 3 bases, the J end lost 5 bases, and 8 bases lay between the germline ends. CDR3 length: 13 amino acids. This chain's CDR3 is CASSFGTRNTIYF. The CDR3 coding sequence is TGTGCCAGCAGTTTCGGGACAAGAAACACCATATATTTT.

The gene calls are TRBV7-9 and TRBJ1-6, with D possibly matching TRBD1 (5 bases). There are 15 residues in the CDR3. Germline V gene sequence: CDR1 SEHNR, CDR2 FQNEAQ (reference sequence). Between the trimmed V and J ends, which lost 5 bases and 9 bases, there was a span of 17 bases. CDR3 DNA: TGTGCCAGCAGCCCCCTGGGCAGTGGGGGTTCACCCCTCCACTTT. Protein sequence: CASSPLGSGGSPLHF.

This clonotype turned up a few times. The chain recombines TRBV6-5 with TRBJ2-7, with 9 bases lining up with TRBD2. The CDR3 is made up of 17 amino acids. Germline V CDR1 and CDR2: MNHEY, SVGAGI. V lost 5 bases to trimming and J lost 7 bases; unmatched junction nucleotides: 18. CDR3 sequence reads: CASSHRVRREGNREQYF. As DNA, the CDR3 is TGTGCCAGCAGTCACCGGGTGCGGCGGGAGGGGAACAGAGAGCAGTACTTC.